A single sample is the source of the 30 T cell receptor beta chains below, sequenced in a study of T cells in Graves' hyperthyroidism and ophthalmopathy. The source material, RNA transcripts, was used to amplify TCR beta CDR3 regions. First-round RT-PCR targeting the TCR CDR3 was performed with the HTBI primer set. TCRdb reprocessed the multiplex PCR reads with MiXCR, giving one entry per CDR3 protein. Of about 530,000 distinct CDR3 sequences detected, roughly a sixth appear once; the ten largest clones hold approximately 15%. The sequencing input was blood. The receptors stem from a woman aged 18 to 35 with Graves' ophthalmopathy.

The chain recombines TRBV6-1 with TRBJ2-1, with D unresolved. CDR3 length equals 12 residues. With 6 bases removed from V and 15 bases from J, the gap between germline ends came to 18 bases. Germline CDR1 reads MNHNS; CDR2 reads SASEGT. CDR3: CASSRSSGELFF. Written as DNA, the CDR3 is TGTGCCAGCAGCCGCTCCAGTGGCGAACTGTTCTTC.

This clonotype was seen repeatedly, ten times or more. The CDR3 DNA sequence: TGTGCCAGCAGCTCTCTACAGGGAGGGGGATATGGCTACACCTTC. Encoded protein: CASSSLQGGGYGYTF. This sequence joins TRBV11-2 and TRBJ1-2; D might be TRBD1 (6 bases). The CDR3 is 15 amino acids. CDR1 SGHAT and CDR2 FQNNGV come from the germline V gene. V was shortened by 4 bases and J by 5 bases, with 17 bases between the two germline ends.

This clonotype has at least ten counts. The gene calls are TRBV7-9 and TRBJ1-1; 8 nucleotides agree with TRBD1. Germline CDR1 is SEHNR and CDR2 is FQNEAQ (reference sequence). This CDR3 has 15 residues. The ends lost 5 bases at V and 1 base at J; junction bases unmatched: 6. CDR3 protein: CASSQDRGENTEAFF. The DNA of the CDR3 is TGTGCCAGCAGCCAAGACAGGGGCGAGAACACTGAAGCTTTCTTT.

This clonotype was observed a handful of times. The V call is TRBV5-4, the J call TRBJ2-2, with a tentative D call TRBD2 (5 bases). Germline assignment: CDR1 SGHNT and CDR2 YYREEE (reference sequence). The CDR3 is 15 amino acids. V lost 5 bases, J lost 3 bases, and 14 bases lay in between. DNA of the CDR3: TGTGCCAGCAGTGACCCCGGGAAATACACCGGGGAGCTGTTTTTT. Translation gives CASSDPGKYTGELFF.

This clonotype appeared a few times. The J gene is TRBJ2-1, the V gene TRBV28, with TRBD2 matching 8 bases. V dropped 6 bases and J dropped 2; count of bases not matched to a gene: 9. The CDR3 length is 16 residues. In germline, CDR1 is MDHEN, CDR2 SYDVKM. The CDR3 sequence is CASSLGTGGAYNEQFF. In nucleotides, the CDR3 is TGTGCCAGCAGCTTGGGGACCGGGGGGGCCTACAATGAGCAGTTCTTC.

This chain links TRBV10-3 with TRBJ2-1; 7 bases fit TRBD2. The germline V gene has CDR1 ENHRY and CDR2 SYGVKD. The CDR3 consists of 14 residues. V trimming: 4 bases; J trimming: 4 bases; junction bases outside the gene matches: 4. CDR3 DNA: TGTGCCATCAGTGTCACTAGCGAGTACAATGAGCAGTTCTTC. Residues: CAISVTSEYNEQFF.

V and J are TRBV15 and TRBJ1-1; 7 bases are a match to TRBD1. The CDR3 is made up of 14 amino acids. Per the germline V gene, CDR1 is LNHNV and CDR2 is YYDKDF (reference sequence). With 4 bases clipped from V and 6 bases from J, the junction kept 8 bases outside the gene matches. CDR3 nucleotides: TGTGCCACCAGCAAACAGGGGTATAATTCTGAAGCTTTCTTT. This gives the protein CATSKQGYNSEAFF.

This clonotype was recorded many times. V and J are TRBV6-1 and TRBJ2-7; TRBD1 is a possible D gene (5 bases). CDR1 MNHNS and CDR2 SASEGT come from the germline V gene. The V and J ends lost 11 bases and 2 bases respectively, with 19 bases between them. The CDR3 is 14 amino acids. The CDR3 region is CAGGKSGPPYEQYF. CDR3 DNA: TGTGCCGGTGGGAAGTCAGGGCCGCCCTACGAGCAGTACTTC.

This clonotype appeared many times. This rearrangement joins TRBV5-5 to TRBJ2-7; perhaps D is TRBD1 or TRBD2 (5 bases each). Deletions cut 4 bases from V and 0 bases from J, with 20 bases between. The CDR3 loop spans 17 amino acids. Germline loops: CDR1 SGHKS, CDR2 YYEKEE (reference sequence). The CDR3 bases are TGTGCCAGCAGCGCCGCGCCCGGGACGGTCGGCTCCTACGAGCAGTACTTC. Residues: CASSAAPGTVGSYEQYF.

The CDR3: CSASGEGTNYGYTF. The CDR3 nucleotides are TGCAGTGCTAGCGGGGAGGGTACTAACTATGGCTACACCTTC. This rearrangement joins TRBV20-1 to TRBJ1-2; D is uncertain. The CDR3 is 14 residues long. Germline assignment: CDR1 DFQATT and CDR2 SNEGSKA (reference sequence). Deletions cut 3 bases from V and 0 bases from J, with 11 bases between.

This clonotype was seen at least ten times. V usage is TRBV27 and J usage is TRBJ2-1; 7 bases agree with TRBD2. V trimming: 5 bases; J trimming: 6 bases; junction bases outside the gene matches: 7. CDR1 is MNHEY, CDR2 SMNVEV, per germline (reference sequence). The CDR3 totals 14 residues. The chain's CDR3 is CASSLRGVLNEQFF. CDR3 DNA sequence: TGTGCCAGCAGTCTCCGGGGGGTCCTCAATGAGCAGTTCTTC.

This chain connects TRBV29-1 to TRBJ2-1; TRBD2 aligns across 12 bases. The CDR3 contains 16 residues. V shed 4 bases and J 5 bases; nucleotides not matched to a gene: 9. Germline loops: CDR1 SQVTM, CDR2 ANQGSEA. The CDR3 reads CSVAPRLAGVHNEQFF. Written as DNA, the CDR3 is TGCAGCGTTGCCCCCCGACTAGCGGGGGTTCACAATGAGCAGTTCTTC.

The chain is built from TRBV2 and TRBJ2-1; TRBD2 might be the D (6 bases). V was clipped by 8 bases and J by 5 bases, with 13 bases between them. The CDR3 has 13 residues. CDR1 is SNHLY, CDR2 FYNNEI, per germline. DNA of the CDR3: TGTGCCAGCCACCGACTAGAAAACAATGAGCAGTTCTTC. It encodes CASHRLENNEQFF.

There are many counts of this clonotype. The chain carries TRBV5-1 and TRBJ2-3; no definite D call. This CDR3 comprises 16 residues. In germline, CDR1 is SGHRS, CDR2 YFSETQ. V lost 4 bases and J lost 0, with 15 bases in between. CDR3 amino acids: CASSLQEALSTDTQYF. CDR3 nucleotide sequence: TGCGCCAGCAGCCTTCAGGAAGCCCTGAGCACAGATACGCAGTATTTT. Full variable domain (rest looked up from reference TRBV5-1 and TRBJ2-3): KAGVTQTPRYLIKTRGQQVTLSCSPISGHRSVSWYQQTPGQGLQFLFEYFSETQRNKGNFPGRFSGRQFSNSRSEMNVSTLELGDSALYLCASSLQEALSTDTQYFGPGTRLTVL.

This clonotype was observed at least ten times. The gene calls are TRBV28 and TRBJ2-5; TRBD2 matches at 12 bases. V was pared by 8 bases and J by 4 bases, with 11 bases of the junction left unmatched. The CDR3 loop spans 16 amino acids. Per germline, CDR1 MDHEN and CDR2 SYDVKM. The CDR3 sequence: CASERGLAGAPETQYF. As DNA, the CDR3 is TGTGCCAGCGAGAGGGGACTAGCGGGCGCCCCAGAGACCCAGTACTTC.

The chain combines TRBV7-3 with TRBJ2-1, with D maybe TRBD2 (6 bases). Germline CDR1 is SGHTA and CDR2 is FQGTGA. V lost 5 bases to trimming and J lost 3 bases, with 14 bases between them. The CDR3 runs to 15 residues. The CDR3 region has the DNA TGTGCCAGCAGCCCCTCCAGCGGGCGCTACAATGAGCAGTTCTTC. Encoded protein: CASSPSSGRYNEQFF. Together with reference TRBV7-3 and TRBJ2-1, the CDR3 gives the full variable domain: GAGVSQTPSNKVTEKGKYVELRCDPISGHTALYWYRQSLGQGPEFLIYFQGTGAADDSGLPNDRFFAVRPEGSVSTLKIQRTERGDSAVYLCASSPSSGRYNEQFFGPGTRLTVL.

This clonotype was observed many times. The chain uses TRBV28 and TRBJ2-1, with D possibly matching TRBD2 (6 bases). V was pared by 7 bases and J by 0 bases, with 22 bases between. The CDR3 is 18 residues long. Germline V CDR1 and CDR2: MDHEN, SYDVKM. The CDR3 region has the DNA TGTGCCAGCAATCAATTCCCCAGCGGGTATAACTCCTACAATGAGCAGTTCTTC. It translates to CASNQFPSGYNSYNEQFF.

This clonotype was found many times. The chain joins TRBV28 to TRBJ2-5; D remains unclear. V lost 5 bases, J lost 4 bases, and 5 bases lay in between. Germline V gene lookup returns CDR1 MDHEN and CDR2 SYDVKM. This CDR3 region has 11 residues. CDR3 nucleotides: TGTGCCAGCAGTACCGTAGAGACCCAGTACTTC. Amino acid sequence: CASSTVETQYF. Supplemented by reference TRBV28 and TRBJ2-5, the full variable domain reads DVKVTQSSRYLVKRTGEKVFLECVQDMDHENMFWYRQDPGLGLRLIYFSYDVKMKEKGDIPEGYSVSREKKERFSLILESASTNQTSMYLCASSTVETQYFGPGTRLLVL.

In this sample, this clonotype turned up many times. The V gene is TRBV28, the J gene TRBJ1-6; D is undetermined. This CDR3 contains 13 residues. In germline, CDR1 is MDHEN, CDR2 SYDVKM. Between the trimmed V and J ends, which lost 2 bases and 8 bases, there was a span of 7 bases. CDR3 bases: TGTGCCAGCAGTTTACCTCGGGATTCACCCCTCCACTTT. Encoded protein: CASSLPRDSPLHF. Drawing the rest from reference TRBV28 and TRBJ1-6, the complete variable domain is DVKVTQSSRYLVKRTGEKVFLECVQDMDHENMFWYRQDPGLGLRLIYFSYDVKMKEKGDIPEGYSVSREKKERFSLILESASTNQTSMYLCASSLPRDSPLHFGNGTRLTVT.

This clonotype was counted at least ten times. The V call is TRBV20-1, the J call TRBJ2-2; tentative D call: TRBD2 (5 bases). V was cut by 3 bases and J by 2 bases, with 16 bases left in between. The V gene's germline CDR1 is DFQATT and CDR2 SNEGSKA (reference sequence). The CDR3 is 16 residues long. CDR3 in DNA: TGCAGTGCTAGCCCCAGTTTTAGACTAAACACCGGGGAGCTGTTTTTT. Translation gives CSASPSFRLNTGELFF.

This clonotype was counted a few times. This chain's CDR3 is CASSSSSGGNNEQFF. Here the CDR3 DNA reads TGTGCCAGCAGCTCATCTAGCGGGGGCAACAATGAGCAGTTCTTC. The chain carries TRBV3-1 and TRBJ2-1; TRBD2 matches 10 bases. This CDR3 spans 15 amino acids. Germline assignment: CDR1 LGHDT and CDR2 YNNKEL (reference sequence). The V segment lost 5 bases and the J segment 5 bases; nucleotides outside the gene matches: 6.

This clonotype occurred many times. This chain links TRBV28 with TRBJ1-1; possible D gene TRBD1, 6 bases. The CDR3 length is 15 residues. V lost 2 bases to trimming and J lost 3 bases, with 13 bases between them. The germline V gene encodes CDR1 MDHEN and CDR2 SYDVKM. The CDR3 DNA follows: TGTGCCAGCAGTTTAGTTGGTTCAGGGGACACTGAAGCTTTCTTT. Translating it yields CASSLVGSGDTEAFF.

This clonotype was found a few times. The rearrangement joins TRBV6-1 to TRBJ1-2; 8 bases agree with TRBD1. Germline values: CDR1 MNHNS, CDR2 SASEGT. This CDR3 has 16 residues. J gave up 1 base and V 6 bases, and 10 bases lay outside the gene matches. CDR3 protein: CASRVIGQGYNYGYTF. CDR3 bases: TGTGCCAGCAGAGTAATAGGACAGGGATATAACTATGGCTACACCTTC.

This clonotype was seen only a few times. The chain couples TRBV6-1 to TRBJ2-5, with TRBD1 identical over 11 bases. The CDR3 sequence is 13 residues long. Germline V gene sequence: CDR1 MNHNS, CDR2 SASEGT. V lost 6 bases to trimming and J lost 11 bases; unmatched junction nucleotides: 8. Written as DNA, the CDR3 is TGTGCCAGCAGAGACGGGACAGGGGGGCATCAGTACTTC. This gives the protein CASRDGTGGHQYF.

This clonotype has a count of ten or more. The gene calls are TRBV28 and TRBJ1-1, with 9 bases fitting TRBD1. The V segment lost 5 bases and the J segment 6 bases; nucleotides outside the gene matches: 13. Germline loops: CDR1 MDHEN, CDR2 SYDVKM. The CDR3 is 16 residues long. CDR3 DNA sequence: TGTGCCAGCAGTCTATACCGGGACAGGGAGTACCCTGAAGCTTTCTTT. This sequence encodes CASSLYRDREYPEAFF.

V and J are TRBV5-5 and TRBJ2-3; D might be TRBD1 (5 bases). The V end lost 3 bases, the J end lost 2 bases, and 10 bases lay between the germline ends. The CDR3 totals 14 residues. The V gene's germline CDR1 is SGHKS and CDR2 YYEKEE (reference sequence). CDR3 in DNA: TGTGCCAGCAGCTCAGGACACGACACAGATACGCAGTATTTT. Translated, it gives CASSSGHDTDTQYF.

This chain joins TRBV5-8 and TRBJ2-7; 11 nucleotides line up with TRBD1. Germline V lookup: CDR1 SGHTS, CDR2 YDEGEE. Losses at the gene ends were 6 bases for V and 6 bases for J; bases not matched to a gene: 8. There are 14 residues in the CDR3. CDR3 in DNA: TGTGCCAGCACTCCCTGGGGGACAGGGGGCGAGCAGTACTTC. Protein sequence: CASTPWGTGGEQYF.

This clonotype was detected ten times or more. This sequence joins TRBV9 and TRBJ1-4; D unresolved. In germline, CDR1 is SGDLS, CDR2 YYNGEE. The CDR3 sequence is 13 residues long. V was cut by 3 bases and J by 3 bases, with 6 bases left in between. CDR3 nucleotides: TGTGCCAGCAGCGCACAGCCTAATGAAAAACTGTTTTTT. Its translation: CASSAQPNEKLFF. Looking up the rest from reference TRBV9 and TRBJ1-4 gives the full variable domain: DSGVTQTPKHLITATGQRVTLRCSPRSGDLSVYWYQQSLDQGLQFLIQYYNGEERAKGNILERFSAQQFPDLHSELNLSSLELGDSALYFCASSAQPNEKLFFGSGTQLSVL.

This clonotype was seen more than once but under ten times. The chain employs TRBV3-1 and TRBJ1-3; 7 bases are shared with TRBD1. With V trimmed by 1 base and J by 4 bases, 7 bases remained unmatched. This CDR3 has 16 amino acids. Germline V gene data show CDR1 as LGHDT and CDR2 as YNNKEL (reference sequence). The CDR3: CASSQVTGAGGNTIYF. DNA for the CDR3: TGTGCCAGCAGCCAAGTAACAGGGGCGGGAGGAAACACCATATATTTT.

The chain is built from TRBV6-1 and TRBJ2-1, with TRBD2 matching 7 bases. The V gene's germline CDR1 is MNHNS and CDR2 SASEGT. V lost 11 bases and J lost 3; bases outside the gene matches: 10. The CDR3 totals 14 residues. The CDR3 sequence: CAGADSGGYNEQFF. CDR3 sequence (DNA): TGTGCCGGTGCCGACTCGGGAGGCTACAATGAGCAGTTCTTC.